The TCR beta chain described here comes from a study of blood T cells in healthy people across ages. Whole-study results and caveats: Age advanced and TCR beta diversity per million T cells fell, roughly linearly.

Using a J-beta primer mix together with a sample-barcoded 5' primer, a second PCR was run for about 6 to 12 cycles. All cDNA molecules were each tagged by a template-switch adaptor with 12 random nucleotides. Each CDR3 protein is one row after TCRdb ran MiXCR on the 5' RACE reads. The sample gives fewer than 950,000 distinct CDR3 sequences, around 36% of which show up once; about an eighth is in the top ten. This CDR3 region has 12 residues. Trimming took 1 base from V and 6 from J, leaving 9 bases between them. Germline V lookup: CDR1 DFQATT, CDR2 SNEGSKA (reference sequence). Of note for this clonotype: Its matching antigen is unknown.

Input material: blood. The TCR originated in a man between 18 and 29 years old in good health. The chain is built from TRBV20-1 and TRBJ1-2; D is unresolved. CDR3 sequence reads: CSARGRTDGYTF. DNA of the CDR3: TGCAGTGCTAGAGGCCGGACTGATGGCTACACCTTC.